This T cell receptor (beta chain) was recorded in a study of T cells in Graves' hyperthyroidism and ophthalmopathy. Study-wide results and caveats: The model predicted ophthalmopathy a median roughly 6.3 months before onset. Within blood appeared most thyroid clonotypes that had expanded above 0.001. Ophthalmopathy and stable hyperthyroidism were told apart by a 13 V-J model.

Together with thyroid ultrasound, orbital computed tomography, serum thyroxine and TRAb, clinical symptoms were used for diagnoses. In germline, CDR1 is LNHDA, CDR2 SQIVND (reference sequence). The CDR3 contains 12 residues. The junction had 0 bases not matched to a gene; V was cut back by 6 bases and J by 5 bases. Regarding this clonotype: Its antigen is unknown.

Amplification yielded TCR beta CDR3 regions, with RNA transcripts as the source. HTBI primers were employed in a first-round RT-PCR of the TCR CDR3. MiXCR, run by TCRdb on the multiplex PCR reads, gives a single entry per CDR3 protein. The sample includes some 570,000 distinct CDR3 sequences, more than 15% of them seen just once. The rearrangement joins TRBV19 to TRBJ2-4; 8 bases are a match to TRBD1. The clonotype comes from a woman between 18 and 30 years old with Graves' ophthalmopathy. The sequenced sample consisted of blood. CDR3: CASRQGENIQYF. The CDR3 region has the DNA TGTGCCAGTAGACAGGGGGAAAACATTCAGTACTTC.